This TCR beta chain was obtained from a study of vaccination and CD4 T cells after COVID-19. Treatment meaning: approximately nine-day PBMC culture with coronavirus spike peptide pools or control peptides (ViraFEST assay). PBMCs, plated at some 1.8 million per well, were grown in the presence of approximately 10 IU/ml IL-2 and approximately 9 ug/ml peptide pools. About this clonotype itself: Its antigen is not known.

The germline CDR1 and CDR2 sequences are KGHDR and SFDVKD. Trimming cost V 3 bases and J 3 bases; bases outside gene matches: 5. The CDR3 runs to 16 residues. Oncomine TCR Beta short-read sequencing was applied to DNA from cultured CD4+ T cells. One entry per CDR3 protein, called by TCRdb with MiXCR from the PCR reads. The sample consists of fewer than 15,000 distinct CDR3 sequences, roughly 60% of them appearing once. The chain carries TRBV24-1 and TRBJ2-1; 9 nucleotides align to TRBD2. This clonotype originated in a human donor with COVID-19. Material: cultured CD4+ T cells from blood, obtained after SARS-CoV-2 vaccination. As DNA, the CDR3 is TGTGCCACCAGTGATCCCAGCGGGGGGCACTACAATGAGCAGTTCTTC. Protein sequence: CATSDPSGGHYNEQFF.